One sample yielded the 17 T cell receptor beta chains listed below, sequenced in a study of cytomegalovirus exposure and HLA in healthy donors. PCR primers comprised 60 Vbeta and 13 Jbeta primers. Here immunoSEQ multiplex PCR was the method, and the copy in TCRdb shows in-frame clones only, minus some. The top ten clones hold about 1.6% of a sample with fewer than 200,000 clones, about 72% of them seen once. Sequenced material: PBMCs. The receptor set was obtained from a girl aged 10 to 17 in good health and CMV-seronegative.

CDR3 nucleotides: TGCGCCAGTCGACTAGCGGGGGGGGCAGATACGCAGTATTTT. Protein sequence: CASRLAGGADTQYF. J is TRBJ2-3 and V is TRBV5-1; 14 bases line up with TRBD2. The length of the CDR3 is 14 residues. V was pared by 8 bases and J by 4 bases, with 3 bases of the junction left unmatched. The germline V gene encodes CDR1 SGHRS and CDR2 YFSETQ.

The rearrangement links TRBV10-1 to TRBJ2-1; 10 nucleotides agree with TRBD1. V shed 4 bases and J 3 bases; nucleotides not matched to a gene: 6. The CDR3 has 16 residues. Germline CDR1 reads WNHNN; CDR2 reads SYGVQD (reference sequence). CDR3 sequence (DNA): TGCGCCAGCAGTGGTGCCCGGACAGGGGGCTACAATGAGCAGTTCTTC. As protein: CASSGARTGGYNEQFF.

This clone was seen more than once but under ten times. Here the CDR3 DNA reads TGCGCCAGCAGCTTGGCCGCGTCAGGGAACAGTGAAAAACTGTTTTTT. Encoded protein: CASSLAASGNSEKLFF. The gene calls are TRBV5-1 and TRBJ1-4, with TRBD1 as a possible D gene (5 bases). V was cut by 0 bases and J by 7 bases, with 16 bases left in between. CDR3 length: 16 residues. CDR1 is SGHRS and CDR2 is YFSETQ in the germline V gene.

The chain combines TRBV19 with TRBJ1-1; D is unclear. V was cut by 7 bases and J by 1 base, with 16 bases left in between. The germline CDR1 and CDR2 sequences are LNHDA and SQIVND (reference sequence). The CDR3 extends over 15 amino acids. The chain's CDR3 is CASTSIDAGNTEAFF. As DNA, the CDR3 is TGTGCCAGTACCTCTATAGACGCAGGGAACACTGAAGCTTTCTTT.

This chain joins TRBV5-1 and TRBJ2-2; the D gene is possibly TRBD1 (6 bases). This CDR3 comprises 15 residues. Germline-derived CDR1 and CDR2 are SGHRS and YFSETQ. Trimming removed 7 bases at V and 6 bases at J, with 19 bases between. CDR3 region: CASQQGPPSSGELFF. The CDR3 nucleotides read TGCGCCAGCCAACAGGGTCCCCCTAGCTCCGGGGAGCTGTTTTTT. The full variable domain, with the rest looked up from reference TRBV5-1 and TRBJ2-2, is KAGVTQTPRYLIKTRGQQVTLSCSPISGHRSVSWYQQTPGQGLQFLFEYFSETQRNKGNFPGRFSGRQFSNSRSEMNVSTLELGDSALYLCASQQGPPSSGELFFGEGSRLTVL.

The rearrangement joins TRBV6-1 to TRBJ1-1; 7 bases are a match to TRBD1. With 6 bases clipped from V and 0 bases from J, the junction kept 4 bases outside the gene matches. This CDR3 spans 14 amino acids. Germline V CDR1 and CDR2: MNHNS, SASEGT. The CDR3 DNA reads as TGTGCCAGCAGGAAGGGACAGCTGAACACTGAAGCTTTCTTT. This sequence encodes CASRKGQLNTEAFF.

The gene calls are TRBV5-1 and TRBJ2-2; TRBD1 agrees at 7 bases. Germline V CDR1 and CDR2: SGHRS, YFSETQ. The CDR3 has 14 residues. Germline trimming cut 4 bases from V and 3 bases from J; bases unmatched to any gene: 3. Here the CDR3 reads CASSPGQHTGELFF. The CDR3 DNA reads TGCGCCAGCAGCCCGGGACAGCACACCGGGGAGCTGTTTTTT.

The chain joins TRBV6-5 to TRBJ2-3, with D maybe TRBD2 (6 bases). This CDR3 is 11 amino acids long. CDR1 is MNHEY and CDR2 is SVGAGI in the germline V gene. V was cut by 8 bases and J by 4 bases, with 7 bases left in between. In nucleotides, the CDR3 is TGTGCCAGCGGGGGGTCAGATACGCAGTATTTT. This codes for CASGGSDTQYF.

The gene calls are TRBV21-1 and TRBJ2-2; the table calls TRBD2, which could not be checked here. TRBV21-1 is classified as a pseudogene. The CDR3 spans 18 residues. This CDR3 is CASSKGVAGEPQYGELFF. The DNA for the CDR3 is TGTGCCAGCAGCAAAGGGGTAGCGGGGGAGCCCCAGTACGGGGAGCTGTTTTTT.

The rearrangement joins TRBV7-9 to TRBJ1-1; D not resolved. The CDR3 contains 12 residues. CDR1 is SEHNR, CDR2 FQNEAQ, per germline (reference sequence). The V and J ends lost 2 bases and 11 bases respectively, with 12 bases between them. The CDR3 DNA sequence: TGTGCCAGCAGCTTAATAGCCTCCGCGGCTTTCTTT. Protein product: CASSLIASAAFF.

V and J are TRBV27 and TRBJ2-3, with TRBD2 matching 12 bases. CDR3 length equals 16 residues. Per germline, CDR1 MNHEY and CDR2 SMNVEV (reference sequence). Losses at the gene ends were 3 bases for V and 8 bases for J; bases not matched to a gene: 9. The CDR3 spells CASSFQTSGGAPTQYF. The CDR3 DNA is TGTGCCAGCAGTTTCCAGACTAGCGGGGGAGCTCCTACGCAGTATTTT.

This clone has a single count. This chain connects TRBV5-1 to TRBJ1-2; 8 nucleotides line up with TRBD1. Trimming took 1 base from V and 6 from J; bases not matched to a gene: 2. The germline CDR1 and CDR2 sequences are SGHRS and YFSETQ. CDR3 length equals 13 residues. The DNA for the CDR3 is TGCGCCAGCAGCTTGCAGGGGGCAGATGGCTACACCTTC. As protein: CASSLQGADGYTF.

The V and J genes are TRBV2 and TRBJ2-3, with D possibly TRBD2 on 6 matching bases. V shed 8 bases and J shed 7 bases, with 13 bases lying between them. The CDR3 is 12 amino acids. Germline CDR1 SNHLY, CDR2 FYNNEI. CDR3 in amino acids: CASGPLANTQYF. The DNA of the CDR3 is TGTGCCAGCGGCCCACTAGCAAATACGCAGTATTTT. Variable domain in full (rest from reference TRBV2 and TRBJ2-3): EPEVTQTPSHQVTQMGQEVILRCVPISNHLYFYWYRQILGQKVEFLVSFYNNEISEKSEIFDDQFSVERPDGSNFTLKIRSTKLEDSAMYFCASGPLANTQYFGPGTRLTVL.

The rearrangement uses TRBV29-1 and TRBJ2-5; D ambiguous. The J call is doubtful: the DNA matches TRBJ2-7 better. The CDR3 is 12 residues long. Germline V CDR1 and CDR2: SQVTM, ANQGSEA. The CDR3 sequence is CSVGEENYEQYF. The CDR3 DNA follows: TGCAGCGTTGGAGAGGAAAACTACGAGCAGTACTTC.

As for this clone: Sequence at one end of the junction differs from germline and may be a read error. The CDR3 spells CASSFMDRGNEKLLF. As DNA, the CDR3 is TGTGCCAGCAGCTTTATGGACAGGGGTAATGAAAAACTGCTTTTT. The rearrangement joins TRBV6-5 to TRBJ1-4; 9 bases agree with TRBD1. This CDR3 spans 15 amino acids. The germline gives CDR1 MNHEY, CDR2 SVGAGI.

CDR3 sequence reads: CSVDKGQGGDEQYF. CDR3 DNA: TGCAGCGTTGATAAGGGCCAGGGGGGTGACGAGCAGTACTTC. The chain employs TRBV29-1 and TRBJ2-5, with D maybe TRBD1 (7 bases). TRBJ2-7 matches the DNA end more closely, so the J call is doubtful. Germline V CDR1 and CDR2: SQVTM, ANQGSEA. The CDR3 contains 14 residues.

The V call is TRBV5-1, the J call TRBJ1-6; TRBD1 is a possible D gene (6 bases). Germline V gives CDR1 SGHRS, CDR2 YFSETQ. The V end lost 4 bases, the J end lost 8 bases, and 13 bases lay between the germline ends. This CDR3 contains 14 residues. The CDR3 DNA is TGCGCCAGCAGCACTCAGGGGCGAGATTCACCCCTCCACTTT. Translating gives CASSTQGRDSPLHF.